A single sample gave rise to the 24 T cell receptor beta chains below, sequenced in a study of T cell changes during pregnancy in multiple sclerosis. The protocol was immunoSEQ multiplex PCR, while the TCRdb copy is restricted to in-frame clones and leaves out a portion. The table has more than 55,000 clones, about nine tenths seen once; the top ten hold approximately 1.8%. Sequenced material: peripheral blood, taken after pregnancy. The receptors come from a female donor with multiple sclerosis, enrolled in a pregnancy study.

This clone was seen a handful of times. The genes are TRBV18 and TRBJ1-5; D gene uncertain. V was cut by 2 bases and J by 2 bases, with 7 bases left in between. Germline V gene lookup returns CDR1 KGHSH and CDR2 LQKENI. This CDR3 has 14 residues. The chain's CDR3 is CASSPGPRNQPQHF. CDR3 in DNA: TGTGCCAGCTCACCAGGGCCCCGCAATCAGCCCCAGCATTTT.

The chain couples TRBV10-2 to TRBJ2-3; a weak D match, TRBD2 (5 bases). This CDR3 has 15 residues. Per the germline V gene, CDR1 is WSHSY and CDR2 is SAAADI. Deletions cut 2 bases from V and 4 bases from J, with 13 bases between. The chain's CDR3 is CASSEGGYPADTQYF. Here the CDR3 DNA reads TGCGCCAGCAGTGAGGGAGGATACCCCGCAGATACGCAGTATTTT.

The CDR3 bases are TGTGCCAGCCTGGGACAAAAAAGGGATACGCAGTATTTT. Translation: CASLGQKRDTQYF. The chain combines TRBV28 with TRBJ2-3; the D gene is possibly TRBD1 (6 bases). V was pared by 8 bases and J by 6 bases, with 15 bases between. The germline CDR1 and CDR2 sequences are MDHEN and SYDVKM. The CDR3 covers 13 residues. Together with reference TRBV28 and TRBJ2-3, the CDR3 gives the full variable domain: DVKVTQSSRYLVKRTGEKVFLECVQDMDHENMFWYRQDPGLGLRLIYFSYDVKMKEKGDIPEGYSVSREKKERFSLILESASTNQTSMYLCASLGQKRDTQYFGPGTRLTVL.

The chain recombines TRBV2 with TRBJ2-7, with D possibly being TRBD1 (6 bases). CDR1 and CDR2 from the germline V gene are SNHLY and FYNNEI. The CDR3 is 14 amino acids. Trimming stripped 8 bases from V and 0 bases from J, with 14 bases between. In DNA, the CDR3 is TGTGCCAGCGGCCGAGGGGGTTTCTCCTACGAGCAGTACTTC. It encodes CASGRGGFSYEQYF. The entire variable domain, with the rest obtained from reference TRBV2 and TRBJ2-7, is as follows: EPEVTQTPSHQVTQMGQEVILRCVPISNHLYFYWYRQILGQKVEFLVSFYNNEISEKSEIFDDQFSVERPDGSNFTLKIRSTKLEDSAMYFCASGRGGFSYEQYFGPGTRLTVT.

This clone was recorded only once. The chain has TRBV5-4 and TRBJ2-7; 8 nucleotides agree with TRBD1. J gave up 3 bases and V 4 bases, and 6 bases lay outside the gene matches. Germline V lookup: CDR1 SGHNT, CDR2 YYREEE (reference sequence). The CDR3 spans 14 residues. CDR3 bases: TGTGCCAGCAGCCAGGACAGGGCAAGCTACGAGCAGTACTTC. Translating gives CASSQDRASYEQYF.

The rearrangement links TRBV13 to TRBJ2-7; D is ambiguous. The length of the CDR3 is 15 residues. The V end lost 2 bases, the J end lost 0 bases, and 11 bases lay between the germline ends. Per the germline V gene, CDR1 is PRHDT and CDR2 is FYEKMQ (reference sequence). CDR3 coding DNA: TGTGCCAGCAGCTTATCTCCGAGGAGCTCCTACGAGCAGTACTTC. It specifies CASSLSPRSSYEQYF.

The V and J genes are TRBV2 and TRBJ1-2, with 10 positions matching TRBD1. The CDR3 extends over 13 amino acids. The V gene end was trimmed by 7 bases and the J gene end by 8 bases; junction bases not matched to a gene: 7. The germline CDR1 and CDR2 sequences are SNHLY and FYNNEI. The CDR3 reads CASTGDRGRGYTF. The CDR3 region has the DNA TGTGCCAGCACGGGGGACAGGGGCCGCGGCTACACCTTC.

The genes are TRBV25-1 and TRBJ2-3, with D hard to call. V lost 4 bases and J lost 4, with 3 bases in between. CDR3 length equals 11 residues. Germline V gene data show CDR1 as MGHDK and CDR2 as SYGVNS. The CDR3 DNA sequence: TGTGCCAGCAGTGTAGCAGATACGCAGTATTTT. Amino acid sequence: CASSVADTQYF. The variable domain in full, with the rest retrieved from reference TRBV25-1 and TRBJ2-3, is EADIYQTPRYLVIGTGKKITLECSQTMGHDKMYWYQQDPGMELHLIHYSYGVNSTEKGDLSSESTVSRIRTEHFPLTLESARPSHTSQYLCASSVADTQYFGPGTRLTVL.

The chain combines TRBV4-1 with TRBJ2-7; D may be TRBD2 (6 bases). The CDR3 has 13 amino acids. Germline V gene data show CDR1 as MGHRA and CDR2 as YSYEKL. The germline V and J ends were trimmed by 1 base and 6 bases, with 10 bases remaining between them. The chain's CDR3 is CASSQGRGTEQYF. The CDR3 nucleotides are TGCGCCAGCAGCCAAGGGCGGGGTACCGAGCAGTACTTC.

The gene calls are TRBV18 and TRBJ2-1, with no clear D. There are 14 residues in the CDR3. V was shortened by 5 bases and J by 7 bases, with 15 bases between the two germline ends. In germline, CDR1 is KGHSH, CDR2 LQKENI. CDR3 sequence: CASSILPSLNEQFF. The CDR3 DNA sequence: TGTGCCAGCTCAATCCTCCCGAGTCTTAATGAGCAGTTCTTC.

A single count supports this clone. The chain uses TRBV2 and TRBJ2-3, with D possibly being TRBD2 (6 bases). In germline, CDR1 is SNHLY, CDR2 FYNNEI. V was trimmed by 3 bases and J by 1 base, leaving 11 bases between them. The CDR3 has 15 amino acids. In nucleotides, the CDR3 is TGTGCCAGCAGTGATGGGCGGGGAGGCACAGATACGCAGTATTTT. Protein: CASSDGRGGTDTQYF.

The J gene is TRBJ1-1, the V gene TRBV5-1; 9 bases match TRBD1. The ends lost 2 bases at V and 8 bases at J; junction bases unmatched: 4. This CDR3 is built from 13 residues. CDR1 SGHRS and CDR2 YFSETQ come from the germline V gene. The CDR3 sequence: CASSFGQGREAFF. DNA of the CDR3: TGCGCCAGCAGCTTCGGACAGGGGCGCGAAGCTTTCTTT.

This clone was recorded only once. The V call is TRBV7-9, the J call TRBJ2-2; D is uncertain. Germline CDR1 is SEHNR and CDR2 is FQNEAQ (reference sequence). V lost 2 bases, J lost 3 bases, and 7 bases lay in between. CDR3 length equals 14 residues. CDR3 DNA sequence: TGTGCCAGCAGCTTACAGGCCTACACCGGGGAGCTGTTTTTT. It codes for CASSLQAYTGELFF.

The chain couples TRBV10-3 to TRBJ1-1, with D perhaps matching TRBD1 (5 bases). The CDR3 is 14 residues long. V lost 2 bases to trimming and J lost 1 base, with 8 bases between them. Germline loops: CDR1 ENHRY, CDR2 SYGVKD. The CDR3 loop is CAISEVTENTEAFF. The CDR3 DNA follows: TGTGCCATCAGTGAGGTGACAGAGAACACTGAAGCTTTCTTT.

The chain uses TRBV4-1 and TRBJ1-2; no reliable D call. Per germline, CDR1 MGHRA and CDR2 YSYEKL. The CDR3 sequence is 14 residues long. The ends were cut back, 1 base at V and 7 bases at J, with 13 bases in the middle. CDR3 coding DNA: TGCGCCAGCAGCCAAGGAGTCATCTCATCTGGCTACACCTTC. This encodes CASSQGVISSGYTF.

The V call is TRBV7-2, the J call TRBJ2-3; TRBD2 agrees at 13 bases. V lost 7 bases to trimming and J lost 3 bases; unmatched junction nucleotides: 10. The germline V gene encodes CDR1 SGHTA and CDR2 FQGNSA. This CDR3 has 17 amino acids. CDR3 DNA sequence: TGTGCCAGCACCCTAAGGCGACTAGCGGGGGGAACAGATACGCAGTATTTT. As protein: CASTLRRLAGGTDTQYF.

V usage is TRBV2 and J usage is TRBJ1-2; no clear D gene. V was cut by 0 bases and J by 1 base, with 12 bases left in between. Germline CDR1 reads SNHLY; CDR2 reads FYNNEI. The CDR3 runs to 16 residues. The CDR3 loop reads CASSEAERRVNYGYTF. The CDR3 nucleotides are TGTGCCAGCAGTGAAGCTGAGAGGAGGGTTAACTATGGCTACACCTTC.

This clone was detected only a few times. The J gene is TRBJ1-5, the V gene TRBV27; D is uncertain. The CDR3 is 17 amino acids. V lost 5 bases and J lost 0, with 17 bases in between. The germline gives CDR1 MNHEY, CDR2 SMNVEV (reference sequence). Here the CDR3 reads CASSTLPGYYSNQPQHF. The CDR3 DNA reads TGTGCCAGCAGTACACTTCCGGGATACTATAGCAATCAGCCCCAGCATTTT.

The chain links TRBV28 to TRBJ2-2, with D tentatively TRBD1 (6 bases). The CDR3 is 17 residues long. Germline V lookup: CDR1 MDHEN, CDR2 SYDVKM. Trimming took off 5 bases at V and 4 bases at J, with 20 bases between the two ends. CDR3 coding DNA: TGTGCCAGCAGTGGTGGGCTAACAGGGCGAGGCACCGGGGAGCTGTTTTTT. Translation: CASSGGLTGRGTGELFF.

The chain carries TRBV5-1 and TRBJ1-5; 9 nucleotides agree with TRBD1. CDR3 length: 15 residues. V dropped 3 bases and J dropped 2; count of bases not matched to a gene: 3. Germline CDR1 is SGHRS and CDR2 is YFSETQ. The CDR3 loop reads CASSWTGDGNQPQHF. The DNA for the CDR3 is TGCGCCAGCAGCTGGACAGGGGACGGCAATCAGCCCCAGCATTTT. The full variable domain, with the rest looked up from reference TRBV5-1 and TRBJ1-5, is KAGVTQTPRYLIKTRGQQVTLSCSPISGHRSVSWYQQTPGQGLQFLFEYFSETQRNKGNFPGRFSGRQFSNSRSEMNVSTLELGDSALYLCASSWTGDGNQPQHFGDGTRLSIL.

The chain uses TRBV5-5 and TRBJ1-2; TRBD1 matches at 9 bases. The trim removed 2 bases at V and 4 bases at J, leaving 3 bases unmatched. The CDR3 has 14 amino acids. Per the germline V gene, CDR1 is SGHKS and CDR2 is YYEKEE (reference sequence). The CDR3 nucleotides read TGTGCCAGCAGCTTCGACAGGGGGGCCTATGGCTACACCTTC. Its protein product is CASSFDRGAYGYTF.

The chain combines TRBV5-5 with TRBJ2-5; TRBD1 aligns across 8 bases. Germline CDR1 is SGHKS and CDR2 is YYEKEE (reference sequence). This CDR3 is built from 16 residues. The V and J ends lost 0 bases and 2 bases, in that order; junction bases with no gene match: 6. Here the CDR3 reads CASSLARTGYQETQYF. As DNA, the CDR3 is TGTGCCAGCAGCTTGGCCCGGACAGGGTATCAAGAGACCCAGTACTTC.

CDR3 residues: CASRRTMSGNTIYF. The CDR3 bases are TGTGCCAGCAGACGTACTATGAGTGGAAACACCATATATTTT. The chain combines TRBV2 with TRBJ1-3; D not resolved. This CDR3 is built from 14 residues. V lost 6 bases and J lost 3, with 12 bases in between. Germline V gene data show CDR1 as SNHLY and CDR2 as FYNNEI.

This clone was counted between two and nine times. This rearrangement joins TRBV19 to TRBJ1-6; 9 bases fit TRBD1. Looked up from germline, CDR1 is LNHDA and CDR2 is SQIVND (reference sequence). The CDR3 loop spans 16 amino acids. The J segment lost 7 bases and the V segment lost 7 bases, leaving 11 bases of the junction unmatched. The CDR3 nucleotides are TGTGCCAGTAAAGGGGACAGGGTGGCGTGGAATTCACCCCTCCACTTT. It codes for CASKGDRVAWNSPLHF.